This T cell receptor (beta chain) emerged from a study of monozygotic twins with inflammatory bowel disease. This CDR3 region has 14 residues. Per germline, CDR1 SGHTA and CDR2 FQGNSA. Per sample, reverse transcription was split into eight reactions. TCRdb reprocessed the 5' RACE reads, with one entry per CDR3 protein and no DNA. The sample table sets out 350,000 to 550,000 distinct CDR3 sequences. Details on this clonotype: Its matching antigen is unknown.

The study's findings and limits: Comparison of concordant versus discordant twins revealed no difference in repertoire similarity, possibly due to limited power. Lower TCRbeta diversity (inverse Simpson) was seen in IBD patients than in healthy co-twins.

The sequenced sample consisted of blood. This receptor was identified in a human donor with ulcerative colitis or Crohn's disease, or a healthy co-twin of an affected twin (not recorded which). The J gene is TRBJ2-1, the V gene TRBV7-2. The CDR3 sequence: CASSLNSIRDEQFF.